Sequencing of this T cell receptor (beta chain) was carried out in a study of T cells in Graves' hyperthyroidism and ophthalmopathy. Overall study: At initial diagnosis, before any treatment had begun, peripheral blood was obtained.

V trimming: 3 bases; J trimming: 2 bases; junction bases outside the gene matches: 4. This CDR3 is built from 15 residues. Per germline, CDR1 SNHLY and CDR2 FYNNEI. This clonotype was seen ten or more times. Amplified TCR beta CDR3 regions came from RNA transcripts. During a first-round RT-PCR of the TCR CDR3, the HTBI primer set was used. TCRdb reanalysed the multiplex PCR reads using MiXCR and keeps one entry per CDR3 protein. Of fewer than 700,000 distinct CDR3 sequences detected, 15% to 20% appear once; the ten largest clones hold 17%. The sequence was collected from a woman aged 18 to 35 with Graves' ophthalmopathy. This rearrangement joins TRBV2 to TRBJ2-1; 7 nucleotides agree with TRBD1. Material: blood. This chain's CDR3 is CASSDWTGPYNEQFF. CDR3 bases: TGTGCCAGCAGTGACTGGACAGGTCCCTACAATGAGCAGTTCTTC.